The clone carrying this T cell receptor beta chain has ten or more counts. The V end was cut by 2 bases, the J end by 4 bases, with 11 bases between. This CDR3 spans 15 amino acids. CDR1 is MNHEY and CDR2 is SMNVEV in the germline V gene (reference sequence). A single record per CDR3 protein comes from TCRdb applying MiXCR to the 5' RACE reads. The sample includes about 100,000 distinct CDR3 sequences, 5.9% seen only once; the top ten take 12%. The data derive from a study of identical twins. The receptor comes from a woman between 50 and 59 years old in good health. What was sequenced was memory T cells sorted from blood. V and J are TRBV27 and TRBJ2-2; weak D call: TRBD2 (6 bases). The CDR3 reads CASSLRVGGTGELFF. CDR3 DNA: TGTGCCAGCAGTTTAAGGGTCGGGGGCACCGGGGAGCTGTTTTTT.